Here is one T cell receptor beta chain with its context. The V gene's germline CDR1 is SGDLS and CDR2 YYNGEE. The CDR3 extends over 13 amino acids. V dropped 4 bases and J dropped 1 base, with 8 bases sitting between them. This record belongs to a study of blood T cell repertoires in COVID-19. The protocol was immunoSEQ multiplex PCR, while the TCRdb copy is restricted to in-frame clones and leaves out a portion. The table shows 300,000 to 350,000 clones, with 80% to 90% occurring only once. This clonotype was obtained from a man aged 25-45 years who had recovered from COVID-19. The genes are TRBV9 and TRBJ1-1; possible D gene TRBD1, 6 bases. The sequenced sample consisted of PBMCs or T cells enriched from blood (not recorded which). CDR3 in amino acids: CASSQDRNTEAFF. For the CDR3, the DNA is TGTGCCAGCAGCCAGGACAGGAACACTGAAGCTTTCTTT.